The entry that follows covers one T cell receptor (beta chain) sequence. Profiled with immunoSEQ multiplex PCR; TCRdb holds only in-frame clones, not every one. This sample yields 160,000 or so clones, of which 86% are seen a single time; under 3.5% belongs to the top ten. Germline CDR1 reads SGHVS; CDR2 reads FNYEAQ. The V gene lost 5 bases and the J gene lost 7 bases, with 21 bases spanning the gap. CDR3 length: 16 residues. The data were obtained in a study of cytomegalovirus exposure and HLA in healthy donors. The donors belonged to the approximately 120-subject validation cohort, separate from the 666-subject first cohort.

The genes are TRBV7-6 and TRBJ1-5; tentative D call: TRBD1 (5 bases). Sequencing was done on a sample of PBMCs. This receptor was taken from a man between 18 and 35 years old in good health and CMV-seropositive. CDR3: CASSQLGGGIGQPQHF. The CDR3 DNA is TGTGCCAGCAGCCAACTTGGCGGGGGTATCGGGCAGCCCCAGCATTTT.